The 14 T cell receptor beta chains below all came from one sample that was sequenced in a study of T cell responses to AZD1222 COVID-19 vaccine. Sequencing used immunoSEQ multiplex PCR; TCRdb keeps in-frame clones, though not all of them. The repertoire holds 95,000 or so clones, with roughly nine tenths as singletons. The sequenced sample was peripheral blood, obtained on day 0 of AZD1222 vaccination. Receptors originate from an adult in good health.

The rearrangement uses TRBV2 and TRBJ1-6, with 7 positions matching TRBD1. The germline V gene has CDR1 SNHLY and CDR2 FYNNEI. The junction had 6 bases not matched to a gene; V was cut back by 6 bases and J by 1 base. This CDR3 contains 16 residues. CDR3 in DNA: TGTGCCAGCAGCCGGGACAGCTTTTCCTATAATTCACCCCTCCACTTT. Translated: CASSRDSFSYNSPLHF.

This chain connects TRBV3-1 (or the pseudogene TRBV3-2) to TRBJ2-1; 7 bases are shared with TRBD2. The CDR3 runs to 12 residues. The V gene end was trimmed by 4 bases and the J gene end by 12 bases; junction bases not matched to a gene: 6. Germline V gives CDR1 LGHDT, CDR2 YNNKEL (reference sequence). CDR3 DNA sequence: TGTGCCAGCAGCCGCCCTTGGGGGGGGCAGTTCTTC. It yields the protein CASSRPWGGQFF.

This chain links TRBV5-1 with TRBJ1-4; 7 bases map to TRBD1. CDR1 is SGHRS and CDR2 is YFSETQ in the germline V gene. The CDR3 loop spans 16 amino acids. Losses at the gene ends were 3 bases for V and 5 bases for J; bases not matched to a gene: 10. The CDR3 DNA follows: TGCGCCAGCAGCTCGGGTCGACAGGGTGGAAATGAAAAACTGTTTTTT. Its protein product is CASSSGRQGGNEKLFF.

This chain uses TRBV18 with TRBJ2-1; weak D call: TRBD2 (5 bases). Germline CDR1 reads KGHSH; CDR2 reads LQKENI. Trimming left V 6 bases short and J 6 bases short, with 21 bases between. The CDR3 is 16 amino acids. In DNA, the CDR3 is TGTGCCAGCTCCCGGACCGGACTTCCGCCCGGCAATGAGCAGTTCTTC. Protein sequence: CASSRTGLPPGNEQFF.

The chain joins TRBV10-2 to TRBJ1-5; 8 nucleotides align to TRBD1. The J segment lost 6 bases and the V segment lost 2 bases, leaving 9 bases of the junction unmatched. Germline assignment: CDR1 WSHSY and CDR2 SAAADI. This CDR3 is 16 amino acids long. The CDR3 region is CASSESGQGARQPQHF. As DNA, the CDR3 is TGCGCCAGCAGTGAGAGTGGACAGGGCGCACGTCAGCCCCAGCATTTT.

J is TRBJ2-7 and V is TRBV9; TRBD2 matches 11 bases. There are 16 residues in the CDR3. Trimming removed 3 bases from V and 5 bases from J; junction bases left unmatched: 10. Germline V gene data show CDR1 as SGDLS and CDR2 as YYNGEE. CDR3 nucleotide sequence: TGTGCCAGCAGCGACCCTTTAGCGGGGGGGCGGGACGAGCAGTACTTC. Protein: CASSDPLAGGRDEQYF.

This clone was detected only once. This chain uses TRBV29-1 with TRBJ2-1; no firm D call. Trimming took off 3 bases at V and 3 bases at J, with 12 bases between the two ends. The germline CDR1 and CDR2 sequences are SQVTM and ANQGSEA. The CDR3 is made up of 14 amino acids. Here the CDR3 DNA reads TGCAGCGTTGATAAGGGCCAGTTCTACAATGAGCAGTTCTTC. It translates to CSVDKGQFYNEQFF.

The chain joins TRBV3-1 (or the pseudogene TRBV3-2) to TRBJ1-2, with 8 bases that match TRBD1. The CDR3 is 14 amino acids. The trim removed 6 bases at V and 6 bases at J, leaving 9 bases unmatched. Germline V CDR1 and CDR2: LGHDT, YNNKEL (reference sequence). CDR3 region: CASRQHQGANGYTF. For the CDR3, the DNA is TGTGCCAGCAGACAGCACCAGGGGGCGAATGGCTACACCTTC.

The rearrangement uses TRBV10-3 and TRBJ1-5; 9 positions match TRBD1. The V and J ends lost 5 bases and 7 bases, in that order; junction bases with no gene match: 3. Germline lookup yields CDR1 ENHRY and CDR2 SYGVKD. The CDR3 runs to 13 residues. The CDR3 sequence is CAISRDREQPQHF. In DNA, the CDR3 is TGTGCCATCAGTCGGGACAGGGAGCAGCCCCAGCATTTT.

This CDR3 is CASSDQGWNTEAFF. In DNA, the CDR3 is TGCGCCAGCAGCGACCAAGGGTGGAACACTGAAGCTTTCTTT. The genes are TRBV5-1 and TRBJ1-1; D gene uncertain. Germline V lookup: CDR1 SGHRS, CDR2 YFSETQ. V lost 4 bases and J 1 base, leaving 11 bases between the germline ends. This CDR3 is 14 amino acids long.

The genes are TRBV5-6 and TRBJ1-2; 8 nucleotides agree with TRBD1. In germline, CDR1 is SGHDT, CDR2 YYEEEE. V shed 7 bases, J shed 2 bases, and the junction held 1 base outside the gene matches. The CDR3 has 12 amino acids. CDR3 nucleotides: TGTGCCAGCCGGACAGGGAACTATGGCTACACCTTC. This gives the protein CASRTGNYGYTF. Combining the CDR3 with reference TRBV5-6 and TRBJ1-2 gives the whole variable domain DAGVTQSPTHLIKTRGQQVTLRCSPKSGHDTVSWYQQALGQGPQFIFQYYEEEERQRGNFPDRFSGHQFPNYSSELNVNALLLGDSALYLCASRTGNYGYTFGSGTRLTVV.

The J gene is TRBJ1-1, the V gene TRBV10-3; no reliable D call. The CDR3 spans 12 residues. Germline CDR1 and CDR2: ENHRY and SYGVKD. V shed 2 bases and J shed 7 bases, with 8 bases lying between them. The CDR3 nucleotides read TGTGCCATCAGTGAGGGGAGCCGTGAAGCTTTCTTT. This gives the protein CAISEGSREAFF.

This clone was seen just once. The genes are TRBV27 and TRBJ1-1; D is perhaps TRBD1 (6 bases). The CDR3 is 13 residues long. CDR1 MNHEY and CDR2 SMNVEV come from the germline V gene (reference sequence). The V end lost 8 bases, the J end lost 4 bases, and 14 bases lay between the germline ends. The CDR3 sequence: CASVDLGATEAFF. CDR3 sequence (DNA): TGTGCCAGCGTTGACCTGGGGGCCACTGAAGCTTTCTTT.

The rearrangement uses TRBV5-4 and TRBJ2-7, with 9 bases that match TRBD2. The CDR3 has 16 residues. Germline assignment: CDR1 SGHNT and CDR2 YYREEE (reference sequence). Trimming removed 4 bases from V and 7 bases from J; junction bases left unmatched: 15. The CDR3 DNA reads as TGTGCCAGCAGCCTGGGGCTAGCGGGGAGGGGAGGGGAGCAGTACTTC. Translating gives CASSLGLAGRGGEQYF. Drawing the rest from reference TRBV5-4 and TRBJ2-7, the complete variable domain is ETGVTQSPTHLIKTRGQQVTLRCSSQSGHNTVSWYQQALGQGPQFIFQYYREEENGRGNFPPRFSGLQFPNYSSELNVNALELDDSALYLCASSLGLAGRGGEQYFGPGTRLTVT.